This T cell receptor (beta chain) appears in the sequencing data of a study of blood T cell repertoires in COVID-19. In the study overall: Sites in the United States, Italy and Spain provided acute and convalescent COVID-19 samples.

Recovered status in Cohort 3 required two negative PCRs, clearance, or symptom resolution. Source study methods: Using reference gene primer amplification, nucleated cell counts were estimated. Profiling relied on immunoSEQ multiplex PCR, and the TCRdb table lists in-frame clones only, not all of them. D and trimming were read from the DNA, whereas the V and J calls and clone size are those reported in that table. The table has almost 200,000 clones, around 89% seen once. Trimming removed 2 bases from V and 4 bases from J; junction bases left unmatched: 2. CDR3 length: 15 residues. Germline lookup yields CDR1 MNHEY and CDR2 SVGAGI.

Sequenced input: PBMCs or T cells enriched from blood (not recorded which). J is TRBJ1-2 and V is TRBV6-5, with 12 bases aligning to TRBD1. The receptor was derived from a woman under 30 who had recovered from COVID-19. CDR3 protein: CASSYRGQGAYGYTF. The DNA of the CDR3 is TGTGCCAGCAGTTACCGGGGACAGGGGGCCTATGGCTACACCTTC.